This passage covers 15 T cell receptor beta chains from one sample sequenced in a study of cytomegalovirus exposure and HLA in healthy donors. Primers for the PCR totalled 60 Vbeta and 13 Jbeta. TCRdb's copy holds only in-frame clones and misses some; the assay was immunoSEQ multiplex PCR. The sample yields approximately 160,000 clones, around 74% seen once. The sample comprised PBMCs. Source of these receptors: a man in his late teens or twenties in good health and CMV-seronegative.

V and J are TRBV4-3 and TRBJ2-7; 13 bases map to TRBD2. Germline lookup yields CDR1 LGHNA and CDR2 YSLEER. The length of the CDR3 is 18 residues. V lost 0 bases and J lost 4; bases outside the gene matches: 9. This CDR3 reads CASSQDRWTSGSKYEQYF. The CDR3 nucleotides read TGCGCCAGCAGCCAAGATAGGTGGACTAGCGGGAGTAAGTACGAGCAGTACTTC.

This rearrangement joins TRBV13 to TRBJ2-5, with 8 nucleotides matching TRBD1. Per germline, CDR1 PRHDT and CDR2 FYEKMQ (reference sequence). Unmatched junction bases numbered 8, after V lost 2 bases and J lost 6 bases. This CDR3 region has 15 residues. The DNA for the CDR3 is TGTGCCAGCAGCTTAACTCCCACAGGGGGGAAGACCCAGTACTTC. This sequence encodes CASSLTPTGGKTQYF.

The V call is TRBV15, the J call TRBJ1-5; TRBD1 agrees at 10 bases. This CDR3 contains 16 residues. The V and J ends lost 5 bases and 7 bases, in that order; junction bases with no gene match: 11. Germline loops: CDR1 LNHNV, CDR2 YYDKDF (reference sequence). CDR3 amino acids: CATSPRGQGSEQPQHF. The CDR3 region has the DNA TGTGCCACCAGCCCAAGGGGACAGGGGTCGGAACAGCCCCAGCATTTT.

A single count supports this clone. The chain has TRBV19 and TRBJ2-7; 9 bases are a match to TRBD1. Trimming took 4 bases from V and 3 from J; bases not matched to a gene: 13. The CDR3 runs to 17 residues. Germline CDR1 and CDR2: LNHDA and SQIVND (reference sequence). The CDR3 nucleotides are TGTGCCAGTAGTAGGGGACAGGGAGGCTATTCATTCTACGAGCAGTACTTC. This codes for CASSRGQGGYSFYEQYF.

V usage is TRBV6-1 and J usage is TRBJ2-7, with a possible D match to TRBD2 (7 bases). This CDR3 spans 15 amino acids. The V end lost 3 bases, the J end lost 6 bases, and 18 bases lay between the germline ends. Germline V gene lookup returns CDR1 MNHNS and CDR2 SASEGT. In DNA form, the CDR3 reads TGTGCCAGCAGTGACCAGGCGGGGGCCGCGGGCGAGCAGTACTTC. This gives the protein CASSDQAGAAGEQYF.

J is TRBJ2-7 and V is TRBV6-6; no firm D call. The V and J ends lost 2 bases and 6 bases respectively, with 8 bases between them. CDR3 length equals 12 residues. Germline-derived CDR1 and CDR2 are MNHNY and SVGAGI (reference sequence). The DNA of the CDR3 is TGTGCCAGCAGTTACCCTACCACCGAGCAGTACTTC. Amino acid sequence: CASSYPTTEQYF.

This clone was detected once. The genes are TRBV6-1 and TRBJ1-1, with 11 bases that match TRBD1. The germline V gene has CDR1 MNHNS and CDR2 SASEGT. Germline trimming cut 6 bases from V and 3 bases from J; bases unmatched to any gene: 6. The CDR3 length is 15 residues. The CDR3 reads CASSLGTGGDTEAFF. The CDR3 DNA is TGTGCCAGCAGCCTCGGGACAGGGGGGGACACTGAAGCTTTCTTT.

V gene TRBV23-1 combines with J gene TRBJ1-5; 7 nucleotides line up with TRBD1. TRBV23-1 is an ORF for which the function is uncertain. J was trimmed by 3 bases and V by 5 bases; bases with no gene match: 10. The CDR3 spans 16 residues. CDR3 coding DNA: TGCGCCAGCAGTGCCTTTGGGGACAGAGACAATCAGCCCCAGCATTTT. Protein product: CASSAFGDRDNQPQHF.

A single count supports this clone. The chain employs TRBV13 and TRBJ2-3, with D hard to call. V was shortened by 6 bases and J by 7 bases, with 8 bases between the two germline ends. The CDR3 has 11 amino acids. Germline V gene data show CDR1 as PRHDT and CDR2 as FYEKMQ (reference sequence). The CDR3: CASSPSHTQYF. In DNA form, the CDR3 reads TGTGCCAGCAGTCCTTCCCATACGCAGTATTTT.

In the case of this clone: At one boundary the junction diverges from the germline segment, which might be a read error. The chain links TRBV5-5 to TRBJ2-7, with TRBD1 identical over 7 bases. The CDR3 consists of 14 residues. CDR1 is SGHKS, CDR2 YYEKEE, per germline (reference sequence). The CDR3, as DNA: TGTGCCAGCAGCTTTGGGACAGCCTCCCACGAGCAGTACTTC. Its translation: CASSFGTASHEQYF. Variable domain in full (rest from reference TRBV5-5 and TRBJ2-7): DAGVTQSPTHLIKTRGQQVTLRCSPISGHKSVSWYQQVLGQGPQFIFQYYEKEERGRGNFPDRFSARQFPNYSSELNVNALLLGDSALYLCASSFGTASHEQYFGPGTRLTVT.

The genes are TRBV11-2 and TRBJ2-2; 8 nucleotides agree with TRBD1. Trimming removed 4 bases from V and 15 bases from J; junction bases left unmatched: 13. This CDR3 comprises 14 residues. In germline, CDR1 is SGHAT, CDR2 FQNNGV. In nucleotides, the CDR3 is TGTGCCAGCAGCTCCGCGGGCCACAGGGGGTGGTTGTTTTTT. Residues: CASSSAGHRGWLFF.

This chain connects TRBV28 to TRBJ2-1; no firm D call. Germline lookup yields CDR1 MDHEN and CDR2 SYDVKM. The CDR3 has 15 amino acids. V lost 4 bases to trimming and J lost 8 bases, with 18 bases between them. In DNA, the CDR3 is TGTGCCAGCAGTTCGAGTCGTTTATTCCTAGATGAGCAGTTCTTC. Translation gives CASSSSRLFLDEQFF.

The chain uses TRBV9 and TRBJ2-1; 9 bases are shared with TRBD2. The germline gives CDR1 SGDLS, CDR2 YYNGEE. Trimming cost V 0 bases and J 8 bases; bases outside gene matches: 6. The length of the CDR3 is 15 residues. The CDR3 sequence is CASSVAGLARHEQFF. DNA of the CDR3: TGTGCCAGCAGCGTAGCCGGACTAGCGAGGCATGAGCAGTTCTTC.

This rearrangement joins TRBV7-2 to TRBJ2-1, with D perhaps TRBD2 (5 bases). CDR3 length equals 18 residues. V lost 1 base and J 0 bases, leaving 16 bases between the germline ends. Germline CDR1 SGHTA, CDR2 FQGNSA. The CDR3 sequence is CASSLESSGYGSYNEQFF. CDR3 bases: TGTGCCAGCAGCTTAGAGTCGAGCGGCTATGGCTCCTACAATGAGCAGTTCTTC.

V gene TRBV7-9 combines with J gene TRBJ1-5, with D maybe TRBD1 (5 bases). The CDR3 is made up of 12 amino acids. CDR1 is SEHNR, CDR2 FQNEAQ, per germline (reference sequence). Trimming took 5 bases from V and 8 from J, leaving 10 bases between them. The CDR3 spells CASSQDRKPQHF. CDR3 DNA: TGTGCCAGCAGCCAAGACAGAAAGCCCCAGCATTTT.